Sequencing of this TCR beta chain was carried out in a study of CXCR3-negative and CXCR3-positive naive CD8 T cells. Regarding this clonotype: No antigen is known for it.

Definition of naive CD8+ T cells rested on a CD45RO-CCR7+CD27+CD95- profile. Germline V gives CDR1 SEHNR, CDR2 FQNEAQ (reference sequence). The length of the CDR3 is 14 residues. Overall study results and limits: TCR strength was inferred from TRB CDR3 properties, while surface CD5 was comparable between naive subsets. Much lower diversity was found in memory CD8+ cells, while both naive subsets had comparably high diversity. A higher hydrophobicity marked the TRB CDR3s of CXCR3-positive naive cells versus CXCR3-negative naive cells. In naive cells, CXCR3-negative and CXCR3-positive subsets had similar TRBV-TRBJ usage; memory cells differed.

The TRB cDNA libraries were prepared by 5' RACE with UMI labels. After re-calling the 5' RACE reads, TCRdb lists one entry per CDR3 protein, DNA absent. This table lists about 89,000 distinct CDR3 sequences. The chain has TRBV7-9 and TRBJ2-7; the D gene TCRdb calls, TRBD2, cannot be checked with no DNA. Sequencing input: naive CXCR3+ CD8+ T cells from blood. Documented subset: CD45RO-CCR7+CD27+CD95- naive CD8+ T cells expressing CXCR3 (TNR3+). The sequence was collected from a human donor in good health. Some clones in this sample may be carry-over from other donors' samples. The CDR3 spells CASSLAGSGNEQYF.